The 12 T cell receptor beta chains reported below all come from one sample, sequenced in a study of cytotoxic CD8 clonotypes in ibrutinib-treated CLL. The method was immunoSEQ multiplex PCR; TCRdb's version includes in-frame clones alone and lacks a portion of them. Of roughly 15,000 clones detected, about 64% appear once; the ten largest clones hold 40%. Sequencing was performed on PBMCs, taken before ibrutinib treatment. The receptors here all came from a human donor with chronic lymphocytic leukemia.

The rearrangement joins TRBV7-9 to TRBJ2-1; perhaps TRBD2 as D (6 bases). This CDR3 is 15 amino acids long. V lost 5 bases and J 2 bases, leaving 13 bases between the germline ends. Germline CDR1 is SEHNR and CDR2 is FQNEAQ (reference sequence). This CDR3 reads CASSHWREAYNEQFF. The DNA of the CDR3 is TGTGCCAGCAGCCACTGGAGGGAGGCCTACAATGAGCAGTTCTTC.

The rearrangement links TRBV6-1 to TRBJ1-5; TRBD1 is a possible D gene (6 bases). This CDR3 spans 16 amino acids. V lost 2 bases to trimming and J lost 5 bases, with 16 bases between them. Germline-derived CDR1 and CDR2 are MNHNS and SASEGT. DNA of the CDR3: TGTGCCAGCAGTGAAAAAGAGGGGGGAGGGCATCAGCCCCAGCATTTT. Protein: CASSEKEGGGHQPQHF.

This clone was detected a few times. The chain's CDR3 is CASSFLGHNYGYTF. DNA for the CDR3: TGTGCCAGCAGCTTCCTAGGTCACAACTATGGCTACACCTTC. The rearrangement joins TRBV5-6 to TRBJ1-2; no clear D. Germline-derived CDR1 and CDR2 are SGHDT and YYEEEE. This CDR3 contains 14 residues. V was pared by 2 bases and J by 2 bases, with 10 bases between.

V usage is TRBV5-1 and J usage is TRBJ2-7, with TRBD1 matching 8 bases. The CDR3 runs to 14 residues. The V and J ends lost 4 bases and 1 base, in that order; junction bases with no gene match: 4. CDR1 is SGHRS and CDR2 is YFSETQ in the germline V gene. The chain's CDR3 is CASSTGQGSYEQYF. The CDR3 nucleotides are TGCGCCAGCAGCACTGGACAGGGTTCCTACGAGCAGTACTTC.

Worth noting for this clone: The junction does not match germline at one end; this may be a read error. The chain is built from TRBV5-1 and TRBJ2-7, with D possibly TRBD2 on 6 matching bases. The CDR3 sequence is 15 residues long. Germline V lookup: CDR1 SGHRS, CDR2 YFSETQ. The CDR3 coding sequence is TGCGCCAGCAGCTTGGTTATAGCGGCCTCCTACGATCAGTACTTC. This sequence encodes CASSLVIAASYDQYF. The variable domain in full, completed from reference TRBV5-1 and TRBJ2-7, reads KAGVTQTPRYLIKTRGQQVTLSCSPISGHRSVSWYQQTPGQGLQFLFEYFSETQRNKGNFPGRFSGRQFSNSRSEMNVSTLELGDSALYLCASSLVIAASYDQYFGPGTRLTVT.

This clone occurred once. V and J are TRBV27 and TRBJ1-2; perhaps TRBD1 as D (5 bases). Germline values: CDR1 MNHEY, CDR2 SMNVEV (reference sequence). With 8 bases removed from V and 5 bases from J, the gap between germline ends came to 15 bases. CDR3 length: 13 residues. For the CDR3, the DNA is TGTGCCAGCGGGGCTTTATCGGGTTATGGCTACACCTTC. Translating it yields CASGALSGYGYTF.

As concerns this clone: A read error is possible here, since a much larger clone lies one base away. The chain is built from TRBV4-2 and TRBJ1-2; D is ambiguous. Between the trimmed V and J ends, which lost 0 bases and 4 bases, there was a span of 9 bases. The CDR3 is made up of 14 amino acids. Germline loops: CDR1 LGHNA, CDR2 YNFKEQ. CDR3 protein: CASSQEAGSYGYTF. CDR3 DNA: TGTGCCAGCAGCCAAGAGGCCGGGTCCTATGGCTACACCTTC.

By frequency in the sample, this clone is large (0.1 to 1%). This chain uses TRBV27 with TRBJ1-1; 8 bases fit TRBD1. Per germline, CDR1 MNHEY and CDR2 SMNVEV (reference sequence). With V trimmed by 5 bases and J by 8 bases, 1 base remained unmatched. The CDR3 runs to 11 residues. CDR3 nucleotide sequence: TGTGCCAGCAGTCGGGACAGGGAAGCTTTCTTT. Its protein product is CASSRDREAFF.

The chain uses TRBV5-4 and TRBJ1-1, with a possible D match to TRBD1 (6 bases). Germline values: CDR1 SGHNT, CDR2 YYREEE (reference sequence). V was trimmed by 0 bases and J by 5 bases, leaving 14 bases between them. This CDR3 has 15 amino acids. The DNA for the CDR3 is TGTGCCAGCAGCTTGGATCCGGGGGCAGGGACTGAAGCTTTCTTT. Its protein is CASSLDPGAGTEAFF.

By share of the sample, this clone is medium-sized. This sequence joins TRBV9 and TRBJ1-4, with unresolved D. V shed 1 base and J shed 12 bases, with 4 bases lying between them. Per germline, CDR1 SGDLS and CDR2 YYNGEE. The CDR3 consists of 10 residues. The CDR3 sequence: CASSVLELFF. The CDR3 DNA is TGTGCCAGCAGCGTATTGGAACTGTTTTTT.

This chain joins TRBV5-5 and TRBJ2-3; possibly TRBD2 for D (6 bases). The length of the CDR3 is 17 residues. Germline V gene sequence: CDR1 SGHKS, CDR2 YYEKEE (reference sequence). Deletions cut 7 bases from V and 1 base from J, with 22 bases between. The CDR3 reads CASAPHIAARGTDTQYF. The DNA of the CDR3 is TGTGCCAGCGCGCCACATATAGCGGCCCGGGGCACAGATACGCAGTATTTT.

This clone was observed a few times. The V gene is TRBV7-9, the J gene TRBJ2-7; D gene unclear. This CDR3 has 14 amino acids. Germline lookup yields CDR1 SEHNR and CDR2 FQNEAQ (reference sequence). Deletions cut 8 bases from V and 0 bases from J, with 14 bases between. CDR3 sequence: CASGLDRSSYEQYF. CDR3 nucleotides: TGTGCCAGCGGGCTCGACCGAAGCTCCTACGAGCAGTACTTC.